A single T cell receptor (beta chain) is shown here with its context. Here immunoSEQ multiplex PCR was the method, and the copy in TCRdb shows in-frame clones only, minus some. The top ten hold more than 20% of the sample, which has some 15,000 clones, 74% seen once. The record originates from a study of sequential checkpoint blockade in melanoma. Overall study context: Each arm's sequence ended with maintenance nivolumab.

Treatment defined: randomized to nivolumab then ipilimumab (arm A) or the reverse (arm B). V shed 2 bases and J 9 bases; nucleotides not matched to a gene: 7. The CDR3 has 15 amino acids. CDR1 SGHRS and CDR2 YFSETQ come from the germline V gene. The receptor was derived from a human donor with melanoma. The chain carries TRBV5-1 and TRBJ2-1, with 11 bases that match TRBD2. The sample in question was CD8+ T cells sorted from blood (inferred from file names), obtained from a patient given nivolumab and ipilimumab in sequence. CDR3 bases: TGCGCCAGCAGCTTTGGGACTAGCGGTGGAGGTGAGCAGTTCTTC. It translates to CASSFGTSGGGEQFF.